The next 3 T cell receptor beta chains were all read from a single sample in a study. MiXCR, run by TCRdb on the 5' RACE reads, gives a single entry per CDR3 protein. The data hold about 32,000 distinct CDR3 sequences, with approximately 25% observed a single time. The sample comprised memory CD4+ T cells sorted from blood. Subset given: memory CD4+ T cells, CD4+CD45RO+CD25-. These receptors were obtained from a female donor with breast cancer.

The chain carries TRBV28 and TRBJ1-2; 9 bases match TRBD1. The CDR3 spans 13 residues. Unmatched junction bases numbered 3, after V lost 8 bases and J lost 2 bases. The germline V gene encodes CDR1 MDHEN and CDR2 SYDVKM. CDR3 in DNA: TGTGCCAGCGGAACAGGGGGCAACTATGGCTACACCTTC. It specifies CASGTGGNYGYTF.

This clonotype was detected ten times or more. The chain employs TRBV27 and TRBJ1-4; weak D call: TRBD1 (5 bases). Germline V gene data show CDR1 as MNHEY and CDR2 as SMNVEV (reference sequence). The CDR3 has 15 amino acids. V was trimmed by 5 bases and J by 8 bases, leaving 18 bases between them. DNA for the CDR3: TGTGCCAGCAGTCCCCTGACGGCAGGGAGGGAAAAACTGTTTTTT. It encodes CASSPLTAGREKLFF.

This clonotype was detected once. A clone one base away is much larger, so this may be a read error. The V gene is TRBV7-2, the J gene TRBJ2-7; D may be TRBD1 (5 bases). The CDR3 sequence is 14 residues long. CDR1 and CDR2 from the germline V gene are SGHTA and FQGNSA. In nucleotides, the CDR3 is TGTGCCAGCAACTTAGAGGACACCACCTACGAGCAGTACTTC. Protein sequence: CASNLEDTTYEQYF. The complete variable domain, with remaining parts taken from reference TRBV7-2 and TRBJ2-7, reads GAGVSQSPSNKVTEKGKDVELRCDPISGHTALYWYRQSLGQGLEFLIYFQGNSAPDKSGLPSDRFSAERTGGSVSTLTIQRTQQEDSAVYLCASNLEDTTYEQYFGPGTRLTVT.